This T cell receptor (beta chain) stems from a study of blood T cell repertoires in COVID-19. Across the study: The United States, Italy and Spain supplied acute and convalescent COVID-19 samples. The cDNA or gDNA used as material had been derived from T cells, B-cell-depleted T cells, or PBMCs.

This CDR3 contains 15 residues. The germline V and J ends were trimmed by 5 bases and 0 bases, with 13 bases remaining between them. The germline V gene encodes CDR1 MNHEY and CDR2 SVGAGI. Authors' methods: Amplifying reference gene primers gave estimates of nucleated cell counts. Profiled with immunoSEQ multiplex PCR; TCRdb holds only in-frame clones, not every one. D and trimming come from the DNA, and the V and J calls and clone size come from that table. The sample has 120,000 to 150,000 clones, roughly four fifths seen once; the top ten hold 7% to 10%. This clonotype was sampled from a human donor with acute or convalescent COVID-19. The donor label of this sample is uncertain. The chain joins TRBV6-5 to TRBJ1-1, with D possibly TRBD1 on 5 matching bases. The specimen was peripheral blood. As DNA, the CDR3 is TGTGCCAGCAGTACGCGGACACCAATGAACACTGAAGCTTTCTTT. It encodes CASSTRTPMNTEAFF.